Sequencing of this TCR beta chain was carried out in a study of T cells after yellow fever vaccination. TCRdb fed the 5' RACE reads into MiXCR, producing one record per CDR3 protein. The top ten clones hold around 16% of a sample with approximately 610,000 distinct CDR3 sequences, about a sixth of them seen once. Looked up from germline, CDR1 is SEHNR and CDR2 is FQNEAQ (reference sequence). This CDR3 spans 15 amino acids. The V and J ends lost 5 bases and 7 bases respectively, with 20 bases between them. The chain uses TRBV7-9 and TRBJ2-5; D is possibly TRBD1 or TRBD2 (5 bases each). This TCR derives from a man younger than 35 who received the YFV17D yellow fever vaccine. The sample was PBMCs, taken 5 days after the first yellow fever vaccination. The CDR3 loop reads CASSPGALVSGTQYF. CDR3 bases: TGTGCCAGCAGCCCCGGGGCTCTAGTTTCAGGGACCCAGTACTTC. Supplemented by reference TRBV7-9 and TRBJ2-5, the full variable domain reads DTGVSQNPRHKITKRGQNVTFRCDPISEHNRLYWYRQTLGQGPEFLTYFQNEAQLEKSRLLSDRFSAERPKGSFSTLEIQRTEQGDSAMYLCASSPGALVSGTQYFGPGTRLLVL.